Listed below are T cell receptor beta chains from one sample, sequenced in a study of blood T cell repertoires in COVID-19. Sequencing used immunoSEQ multiplex PCR; TCRdb keeps in-frame clones, though not all of them. The sample carries fewer than 120,000 clones, about 88% recorded once. Sequencing was carried out using peripheral blood. Receptors were obtained from a woman aged 45-59 years with acute or convalescent COVID-19. CDR3s include the opening cysteine and the closing phenylalanine or tryptophan. A D gene is named only where the DNA matches it firmly. Rows may omit the clone size; those that give it use once, few, many or a size class.

cdr3_length d_call j_call clone_size v_call cdr3_aa cdr3_nt
15 TRBD1 TRBJ1-2 . TRBV5-1 CASSLQGVANYGYTF TGCGCCAGCAGCTTACAGGGGGTTGCTAACTATGGCTACACCTTC
17 TRBD2 TRBJ2-3 . TRBV6-4 CASSDSPISGRPDTQYF TGTGCCAGCAGTGACTCCCCGATTAGCGGGAGACCGGATACGCAGTATTTT
17 TRBD2 TRBJ2-7 few TRBV27 CASSASPSGLAGGEQYF TGTGCCAGCAGTGCTAGTCCGTCGGGACTAGCGGGGGGCGAGCAGTACTTC
14 . TRBJ2-7 . TRBV2 CATHRPRAVYEQYF TGTGCCACCCACCGCCCGAGGGCGGTCTACGAGCAGTACTTC
18 . TRBJ1-1 . TRBV29-1 CSVDEGGLGRVMNTEAFF TGCAGCGTTGACGAAGGAGGGCTTGGGAGGGTCATGAACACTGAAGCTTTCTTT
13 . TRBJ1-1 . TRBV4-2 CASSVVDNTEAFF TGTGCCAGCAGCGTCGTAGATAACACTGAAGCTTTCTTT
18 TRBD1 TRBJ1-2 . TRBV14 CASSLERRSGGAFYGYTF TGTGCCAGCAGTCTTGAACGGAGGTCAGGGGGCGCATTCTATGGCTACACCTTC
13 . TRBJ2-3 . TRBV5-1 CASSSPTTDTQYF TGCGCCAGCAGCTCTCCTACCACAGATACGCAGTATTTT
16 . TRBJ2-7 . TRBV6-1 CASSEAGGSETYEQYF TGTGCCAGCAGTGAAGCAGGAGGCTCGGAAACCTACGAGCAGTACTTC
14 TRBD1 TRBJ1-1 . TRBV5-1 CASSKGQGFTEAFF TGCGCCAGCAGCAAGGGACAGGGGTTCACTGAAGCTTTCTTT
18 . TRBJ1-5 . TRBV18 CASSPNAGAVYSNQPQHF TGTGCCAGCTCACCTAATGCGGGGGCCGTTTATAGCAATCAGCCCCAGCATTTT
16 TRBD1 TRBJ2-7 . TRBV18 CASSPLRDRVSGEQYF TGTGCCAGCTCACCACTCCGGGACAGGGTGTCGGGCGAGCAGTACTTC
17 . TRBJ2-2 . TRBV27 CASKSRGASENTGELFF TGTGCCAGCAAGTCTCGTGGGGCTAGCGAAAACACCGGGGAGCTGTTTTTT
17 TRBD1 TRBJ1-3 . TRBV5-5 CASSLASGTGGGNTIYF TGTGCCAGCAGCTTGGCCAGTGGGACAGGCGGCGGAAACACCATATATTTT
15 . TRBJ2-7 . TRBV28 CASSFPAGDNYEQYF TGTGCCAGCAGTTTCCCTGCGGGGGACAACTACGAGCAGTACTTC
17 TRBD2 TRBJ2-1 . TRBV2 CASSGTRLAGMRNEQFF TGTGCCAGCAGTGGCACACGACTAGCGGGAATGAGGAATGAGCAGTTCTTC
15 . TRBJ1-2 . TRBV4-1 CASSQEDRLRYGYTF TGCGCCAGCAGCCAAGAGGACAGACTACGGTATGGCTACACCTTC
21 TRBD2 TRBJ2-3 . TRBV24-1 CATGTAKPGLAGVGDTDTQYF TGTGCCACAGGGACAGCTAAACCCGGGCTAGCGGGAGTCGGAGACACAGATACGCAGTATTTT